The subject of this entry is one T cell receptor beta chain. This clonotype was observed at least ten times. Its cognate antigen has yet to be identified. Base qualities are not recorded, but no much larger clone differs from it by a single base. This entry is derived from a study of early T cells in non-severe SARS-CoV-2 infection (dated by TCRdb to about 2021). Looking at the study overall: Because TCR sequencing relied on bulk RNA taken from unsorted whole blood, pairing of alpha and beta chains was not possible.

On the study overall, not on this receptor specifically: VDJdb matching was skewed toward anti-spike CD8 responses and likely underestimated virus-specific expansions, missing private and CD4 specificities.

This was a case-control study nested in a cohort of healthcare workers in London, UK, who had nasopharyngeal swab PCR tests and blood samples taken every week. Between 23 and 31 March 2020, the week of the UK lockdown, healthcare workers were enrolled and then followed up weekly for as long as 16 weeks. Libraries were prepared through 5' RACE. Sequenced on a NextSeq 500. Unique molecular identifiers were attached to individual cDNA molecules in the TCR library protocol so that sequencing error and PCR bias could be corrected. Both TCR alpha and beta chains were sequenced, and tight co-correlation was observed between alpha and beta sequence abundances in each sample. Turning to the authors' computational methods: V gene, J gene and CDR3 annotation of TCR sequences was performed with Decombinator V4. TCRs were defined as expanded if a significant change between any two time points was detected under a Poisson model with p below 0.0001. TCR abundances were normalised to the total number of TCRs sequenced per sample and were expressed as counts per million. MAIT TCRs were defined by TRAV1-2 paired with TRAJ12, TRAJ20 or TRAJ33, and iNKT TCRs by TRAV10 paired with TRAJ18. VDJdb, accessed on 1 November 2021, was searched for TCRs annotated for CMV, EBV and SARS-CoV-2, and TCRs annotated for more than one antigen were excluded. TCRdb's own reprocessing of the public reads used fastp at Q25 and MiXCR and kept productive beta chains. Merged by CDR3 protein, the rows form single entries marked with the most common genes and DNA. These V and J calls derive from TCRdb rather than the authors' analysis. In this sample the table shows fewer than 25,000 distinct CDR3 sequences, 4.2% of which occur a single time. The top ten constitute about 7% of the sample.

Measured from the cysteine to the phenylalanine, the CDR3 is 13 residues long. Only the CDR3 DNA is retained, 39 bases long and in frame from the first base. V loses 4 bases of germline sequence and J loses 2 bases, and the interval between the two ends is 8 bases. From a lookup of the germline V gene (reference sequence), CDR1 and CDR2 are SGHNT and YYREEE. Sample: whole blood. In this chain, TRBV5-4 is recombined with TRBJ2-3, with the D segment possibly TRBD1 or TRBD2, each aligning over 5 bases. This receptor was obtained from an adult who was a healthcare worker with PCR-confirmed SARS-CoV-2 infection or an uninfected control (not recorded which). The DNA sequence reads TGTGCCAGCAGCCCGGGGACCACAGATACGCAGTATTTT. This gives the protein CASSPGTTDTQYF. Extended through the reference TRBV5-4 and TRBJ2-3 proteins, this CDR3 yields the full variable domain: ETGVTQSPTHLIKTRGQQVTLRCSSQSGHNTVSWYQQALGQGPQFIFQYYREEENGRGNFPPRFSGLQFPNYSSELNVNALELDDSALYLCASSPGTTDTQYFGPGTRLTVL.